The 8 T cell receptor beta chains below were found in one sample sequenced in a study of T cell changes during pregnancy in multiple sclerosis (dated by TCRdb to about 2019). Receptor amplification or capture employed the immunoSEQ multiplex PCR assay. Imported from immuneACCESS, the table was reduced by TCRdb to in-frame sequences with V and J called. These copies leave out some clones; in studies compared against another copy, an unresolved V gene accounts for under half, and the cause of the remainder is not known. This sample comprises 50,000 to 65,000 clones, about 93% of them detected only once. The ten largest clonotypes hold 2.5% to 4% of the sample. Source: CD8+ T cells from peripheral blood mononuclear cells, taken in the second trimester of pregnancy. These TCRs come from a female donor with multiple sclerosis, enrolled in a pregnancy study.

The chain couples TRBV19 to TRBJ2-7; TRBD1 aligns across 9 bases. V shed 5 bases and J 2 bases; nucleotides not matched to a gene: 7. This CDR3 spans 15 amino acids. Per the germline V gene, CDR1 is LNHDA and CDR2 is SQIVND (reference sequence). CDR3 residues: CASSAGTGSPYEQYF. The CDR3 nucleotides are TGTGCCAGTAGTGCCGGGACAGGGTCCCCCTACGAGCAGTACTTC.

The genes are TRBV11-2 and TRBJ1-2, with D perhaps TRBD1 (5 bases). This CDR3 has 13 residues. CDR1 and CDR2 from the germline V gene are SGHAT and FQNNGV. Trimming took 6 bases from V and 8 from J, leaving 16 bases between them. The CDR3 is CASRRRGDGGYTF. The DNA for the CDR3 is TGTGCCAGCAGGCGGAGGGGTGACGGCGGCTACACCTTC. Full variable domain (missing parts from reference TRBV11-2 and TRBJ1-2): EAGVAQSPRYKIIEKRQSVAFWCNPISGHATLYWYQQILGQGPKLLIQFQNNGVVDDSQLPKDRFSAERLKGVDSTLKIQPAKLEDSAVYLCASRRRGDGGYTFGSGTRLTVV.

V gene TRBV15 combines with J gene TRBJ2-7, with TRBD2 matching over 8 bases. The germline V gene has CDR1 LNHNV and CDR2 YYDKDF (reference sequence). V was pared by 2 bases and J by 2 bases, with 2 bases of the junction left unmatched. This CDR3 region has 14 residues. The CDR3 protein is CATSRSGLAYEQYF. CDR3 in DNA: TGTGCCACCAGCAGATCGGGACTAGCCTACGAGCAGTACTTC.

The chain uses TRBV29-1 and TRBJ1-2, with 10 positions matching TRBD1. The germline V gene has CDR1 SQVTM and CDR2 ANQGSEA. This CDR3 has 13 amino acids. Trimming cost V 7 bases and J 5 bases; bases outside gene matches: 7. The DNA of the CDR3 is TGCAGCGCTCGGACAGGGGGGGAGTATGGCTACACCTTC. Protein: CSARTGGEYGYTF.

This chain links TRBV21-1 with TRBJ1-1; TRBD1 is the table's D call, not checked against the DNA. TRBV21-1 is classified as a pseudogene. The CDR3 extends over 15 amino acids. CDR3 sequence reads: CASSQGQGLETEAFF. CDR3 DNA: TGTGCCAGCAGCCAAGGACAGGGTTTAGAGACTGAAGCTTTCTTT.

V usage is TRBV7-9 and J usage is TRBJ2-1; 13 nucleotides agree with TRBD2. The J segment lost 6 bases and the V segment lost 5 bases, leaving 4 bases of the junction unmatched. Germline lookup yields CDR1 SEHNR and CDR2 FQNEAQ (reference sequence). CDR3 length equals 15 residues. As DNA, the CDR3 is TGTGCCAGCAGCAACACTAGCGGGAGGGCCAATGAGCAGTTCTTC. The encoded protein is CASSNTSGRANEQFF.

This chain links TRBV14 with TRBJ2-5; 7 nucleotides align to TRBD2. CDR3 size: 16 residues. The germline V gene has CDR1 SGHDN and CDR2 FVKESK. V dropped 6 bases and J dropped 4; count of bases not matched to a gene: 14. The CDR3, as DNA: TGTGCCAGCAGTCTAAAGGGGAGGGCCTTGAGAGAGACCCAGTACTTC. It specifies CASSLKGRALRETQYF.

J is TRBJ2-7 and V is TRBV2, with 7 bases identical to TRBD2. The trim removed 7 bases at V and 0 bases at J, leaving 6 bases unmatched. CDR1 is SNHLY and CDR2 is FYNNEI in the germline V gene. There are 14 residues in the CDR3. CDR3 protein: CASKGRVGSYEQYF. The CDR3 bases are TGTGCCAGCAAGGGGAGGGTCGGCTCCTACGAGCAGTACTTC.